The 19 T cell receptor beta chains presented below share a single source sample, sequenced in a study of OX40 agonist ivuxolimab in advanced cancers. Using immunoSEQ multiplex PCR, the repertoire was profiled, and TCRdb retains in-frame clones only, with some absent. The top ten clones hold about 3.8% of a sample with around 94,000 clones, approximately 85% of them seen once. This specimen consisted of CD4+ or CD8+ T cells sorted from blood, obtained in a trial of the OX40 agonist ivuxolimab. Receptors originate from an adult with an advanced solid tumor such as melanoma, head and neck, liver or kidney cancer.

This rearrangement joins TRBV2 to TRBJ1-1, with a tentative D call TRBD1 (5 bases). Germline assignment: CDR1 SNHLY and CDR2 FYNNEI. The CDR3 consists of 14 residues. The V end was cut by 6 bases, the J end by 7 bases, with 18 bases between. The CDR3 loop is CASRPRVRLDEAFF. The CDR3 DNA sequence: TGTGCCAGCAGGCCCAGGGTGAGATTGGATGAAGCTTTCTTT.

The rearrangement links TRBV11-3 to TRBJ1-1; perhaps TRBD1 as D (6 bases). CDR1 SGHNT and CDR2 YENEEA come from the germline V gene. The germline V and J ends were trimmed by 7 bases and 0 bases, with 15 bases remaining between them. This CDR3 has 15 amino acids. Here the CDR3 DNA reads TGTGCCAGCACTCAGGGACACCGAATGAACACTGAAGCTTTCTTT. Protein: CASTQGHRMNTEAFF.

The chain couples TRBV6-6 to TRBJ2-1; no clear D gene. The CDR3 contains 14 residues. V lost 2 bases to trimming and J lost 7 bases, with 12 bases between them. Germline CDR1 MNHNY, CDR2 SVGAGI (reference sequence). The CDR3 DNA reads TGTGCCAGCAGTTACAAATTAGTCCTGAATGAGCAGTTCTTC. Translated, it gives CASSYKLVLNEQFF.

The chain carries TRBV4-1 and TRBJ2-1; 8 bases map to TRBD1. V shed 0 bases and J 4 bases; nucleotides not matched to a gene: 8. Germline V gives CDR1 MGHRA, CDR2 YSYEKL. CDR3 size: 17 residues. CDR3 bases: TGCGCCAGCAGCCAAGATCTTGGGGGACAGGCTTACAATGAGCAGTTCTTC. This encodes CASSQDLGGQAYNEQFF.

The chain employs TRBV5-4 and TRBJ2-1; D is perhaps TRBD1 or TRBD2 (5 bases each). V was clipped by 4 bases and J by 8 bases, with 10 bases between them. The CDR3 runs 12 residues. Germline CDR1 is SGHNT and CDR2 is YYREEE (reference sequence). For the CDR3, the DNA is TGTGCCAGCAGCCTCATGGGGGATGAGCAGTTCTTC. It specifies CASSLMGDEQFF.

This chain connects TRBV6-5 to TRBJ2-7; 9 bases align to TRBD1. The trim removed 5 bases at V and 4 bases at J, leaving 9 bases unmatched. The germline V gene encodes CDR1 MNHEY and CDR2 SVGAGI. This CDR3 comprises 15 residues. The CDR3 sequence: CASSNTGQGRYEQYF. In DNA form, the CDR3 reads TGTGCCAGCAGTAACACGGGACAGGGACGTTACGAGCAGTACTTC.

The rearrangement uses TRBV28 and TRBJ2-3; D is uncertain. V shed 2 bases and J shed 3 bases, with 6 bases lying between them. Germline assignment: CDR1 MDHEN and CDR2 SYDVKM. This CDR3 comprises 13 residues. CDR3 bases: TGTGCCAGCAGTTTAGGTATTACAGATACGCAGTATTTT. This codes for CASSLGITDTQYF.

V and J are TRBV4-1 and TRBJ2-7, with 8 bases fitting TRBD1. The J segment lost 0 bases and the V segment lost 0 bases, leaving 7 bases of the junction unmatched. Germline V gene sequence: CDR1 MGHRA, CDR2 YSYEKL. The CDR3 loop spans 17 amino acids. CDR3: CASSQEGLTGDSYEQYF. The CDR3 DNA is TGCGCCAGCAGCCAAGAGGGCTTGACAGGGGACTCCTACGAGCAGTACTTC.

The V gene is TRBV7-8, the J gene TRBJ2-5; D uncertain. The germline CDR1 and CDR2 sequences are SGHVS and FQNEAQ. V lost 5 bases and J 1 base, leaving 14 bases between the germline ends. This CDR3 contains 15 residues. The CDR3 region is CASSPLGGTQETQYF. In DNA, the CDR3 is TGTGCCAGCAGCCCCCTGGGCGGAACCCAAGAGACCCAGTACTTC.

This rearrangement joins TRBV30 to TRBJ2-2, with a tentative D call TRBD1 (5 bases). The germline V and J ends were trimmed by 3 bases and 2 bases, with 13 bases remaining between them. CDR1 and CDR2 (germline): GTSNPN, SVGIG (reference sequence). The CDR3 contains 15 residues. The CDR3 is CAWSRTRYNTGELFF. CDR3 DNA sequence: TGTGCCTGGAGCAGGACACGGTATAACACCGGGGAGCTGTTTTTT. The variable domain in full, completed from reference TRBV30 and TRBJ2-2, reads SQTIHQWPATLVQPVGSPLSLECTVEGTSNPNLYWYRQAAGRGLQLLFYSVGIGQISSEVPQNLSASRPQDRQFILSSKKLLLSDSGFYLCAWSRTRYNTGELFFGEGSRLTVL.

The chain employs TRBV2 and TRBJ2-3; D gene uncertain. V lost 7 bases to trimming and J lost 0 bases, with 11 bases between them. The CDR3 extends over 14 amino acids. The V gene's germline CDR1 is SNHLY and CDR2 FYNNEI. The chain's CDR3 is CASNLQSSTDTQYF. The CDR3 DNA reads TGTGCCAGCAACCTGCAGTCTAGCACAGATACGCAGTATTTT.

V usage is TRBV5-1 and J usage is TRBJ1-1; D unclear. The germline V gene encodes CDR1 SGHRS and CDR2 YFSETQ. The CDR3 contains 13 residues. V lost 4 bases to trimming and J lost 10 bases, with 17 bases between them. Written as DNA, the CDR3 is TGCGCCAGCAGCGTGGAAGAGGGCCGAGGAGCTTTCTTT. Encoded protein: CASSVEEGRGAFF.

The rearrangement joins TRBV2 to TRBJ2-7, with D unclear. The CDR3 runs to 11 residues. Trimming removed 7 bases from V and 3 bases from J, with 7 bases in between. Germline loops: CDR1 SNHLY, CDR2 FYNNEI. The CDR3 reads CASITVYEQYF. As DNA, the CDR3 is TGTGCCAGCATAACGGTCTACGAGCAGTACTTC.

Only a few counts were recorded for this clone. The rearrangement uses TRBV14 and TRBJ1-3; D unclear. Germline CDR1 SGHDN, CDR2 FVKESK. V lost 1 base to trimming and J lost 9 bases, with 7 bases between them. This CDR3 has 12 amino acids. The CDR3 is CASSQGPSTIYF. CDR3 DNA: TGTGCCAGCAGCCAAGGTCCCAGCACCATATATTTT.

The J gene is TRBJ2-3, the V gene TRBV7-8, with D tentatively TRBD1 or TRBD2 (5 bases each). Per germline, CDR1 SGHVS and CDR2 FQNEAQ. CDR3 length: 17 residues. V was cut by 5 bases and J by 1 base, with 19 bases left in between. The CDR3 sequence is CASSGGRRRQRTDTQYF. The CDR3 DNA reads as TGTGCCAGCAGCGGAGGTAGGCGAAGACAGCGCACAGATACGCAGTATTTT.

J is TRBJ2-7 and V is TRBV6-1, with 7 bases that match TRBD2. The CDR3 totals 15 residues. V lost 8 bases and J lost 0; bases outside the gene matches: 10. Germline-derived CDR1 and CDR2 are MNHNS and SASEGT. The CDR3 protein is CASGFPSGNSYEQYF. DNA for the CDR3: TGTGCCAGCGGGTTCCCTAGCGGCAACTCCTACGAGCAGTACTTC.

The chain carries TRBV7-2 and TRBJ1-2, with TRBD1 matching 12 bases. Germline V CDR1 and CDR2: SGHTA, FQGNSA. The CDR3 is 16 amino acids. Trimming took 0 bases from V and 4 from J; bases not matched to a gene: 3. The CDR3 loop is CASSLASGQGAYGYTF. In DNA, the CDR3 is TGTGCCAGCAGCTTAGCCTCGGGACAGGGGGCCTATGGCTACACCTTC.

The rearrangement joins TRBV10-3 to TRBJ2-1; D remains unclear. The CDR3 totals 13 residues. In germline, CDR1 is ENHRY, CDR2 SYGVKD. The V end lost 10 bases, the J end lost 6 bases, and 16 bases lay between the germline ends. CDR3 DNA: TGTGCCAGCTCCTACCCAGCCTCCAATGAGCAGTTCTTC. Its protein is CASSYPASNEQFF.

This chain links TRBV7-6 with TRBJ2-2; TRBD1 matches 8 bases. CDR3 length equals 15 residues. With V trimmed by 5 bases and J by 5 bases, 7 bases remained unmatched. Germline loops: CDR1 SGHVS, CDR2 FNYEAQ. The CDR3 spells CASSLPQGATGELFF. The CDR3 DNA follows: TGTGCCAGCAGCCTCCCCCAGGGGGCGACCGGGGAGCTGTTTTTT.